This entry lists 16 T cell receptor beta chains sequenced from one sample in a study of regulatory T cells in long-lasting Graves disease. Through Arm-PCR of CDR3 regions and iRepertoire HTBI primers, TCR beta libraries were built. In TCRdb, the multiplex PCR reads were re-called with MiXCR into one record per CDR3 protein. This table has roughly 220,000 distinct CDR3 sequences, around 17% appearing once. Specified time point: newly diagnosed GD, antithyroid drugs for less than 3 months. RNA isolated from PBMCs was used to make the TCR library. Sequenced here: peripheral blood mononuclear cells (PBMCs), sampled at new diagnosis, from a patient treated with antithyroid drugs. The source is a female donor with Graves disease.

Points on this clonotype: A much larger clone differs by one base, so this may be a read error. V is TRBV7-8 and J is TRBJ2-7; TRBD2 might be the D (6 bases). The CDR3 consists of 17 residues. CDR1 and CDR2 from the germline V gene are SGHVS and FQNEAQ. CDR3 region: CAGSQSPPGSHPDEQYF. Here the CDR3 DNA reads TGTGCCGGCAGCCAATCCCCCCCCGGGAGTCATCCCGACGAGCAGTACTTC.

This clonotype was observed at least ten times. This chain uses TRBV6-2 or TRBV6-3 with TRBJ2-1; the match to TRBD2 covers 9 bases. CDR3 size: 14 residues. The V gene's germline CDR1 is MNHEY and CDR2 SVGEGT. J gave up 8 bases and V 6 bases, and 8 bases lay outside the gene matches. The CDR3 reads CASRAPSGTHEQFF. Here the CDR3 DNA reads TGTGCCAGCAGGGCACCTAGCGGGACGCATGAGCAGTTCTTC.

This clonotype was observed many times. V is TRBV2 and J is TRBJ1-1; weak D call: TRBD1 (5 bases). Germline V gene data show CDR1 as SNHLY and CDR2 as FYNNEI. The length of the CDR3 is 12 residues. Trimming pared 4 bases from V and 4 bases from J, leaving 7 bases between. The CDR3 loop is CASSAGGTEAFF. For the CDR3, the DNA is TGTGCCAGCAGTGCGGGGGGCACTGAAGCTTTCTTT.

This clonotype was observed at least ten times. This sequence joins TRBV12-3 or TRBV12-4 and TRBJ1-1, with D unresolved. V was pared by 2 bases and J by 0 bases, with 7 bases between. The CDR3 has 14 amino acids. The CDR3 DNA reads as TGTGCCAGCAGTTTAACAGCTCTGAACACTGAAGCTTTCTTT. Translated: CASSLTALNTEAFF.

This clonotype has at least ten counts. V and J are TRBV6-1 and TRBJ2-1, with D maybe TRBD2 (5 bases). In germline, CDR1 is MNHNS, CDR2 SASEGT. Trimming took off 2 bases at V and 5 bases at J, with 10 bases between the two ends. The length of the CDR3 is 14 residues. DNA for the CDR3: TGTGCCAGCAGTGAATCTTTTAGCGACAATGAGCAGTTCTTC. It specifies CASSESFSDNEQFF.

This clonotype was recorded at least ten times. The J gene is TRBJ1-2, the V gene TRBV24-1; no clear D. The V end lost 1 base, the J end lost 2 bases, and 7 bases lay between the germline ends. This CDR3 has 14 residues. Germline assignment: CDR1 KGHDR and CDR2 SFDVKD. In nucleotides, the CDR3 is TGTGCCACCAGTGATTTAAGGCAGAACTATGGCTACACCTTC. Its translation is CATSDLRQNYGYTF.

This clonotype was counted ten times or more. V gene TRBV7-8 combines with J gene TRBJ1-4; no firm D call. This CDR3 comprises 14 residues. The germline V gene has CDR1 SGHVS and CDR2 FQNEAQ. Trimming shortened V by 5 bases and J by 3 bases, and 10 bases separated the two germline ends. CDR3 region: CASSPPFSNEKLFF. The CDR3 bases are TGTGCCAGCAGCCCTCCTTTCTCTAATGAAAAACTGTTTTTT.

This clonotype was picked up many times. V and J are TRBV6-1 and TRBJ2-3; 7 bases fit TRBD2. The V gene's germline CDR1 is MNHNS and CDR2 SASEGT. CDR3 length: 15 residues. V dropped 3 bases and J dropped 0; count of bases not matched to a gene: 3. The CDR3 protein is CASSERERSTDTQYF. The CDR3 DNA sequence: TGTGCCAGCAGTGAGCGGGAGAGGAGCACAGATACGCAGTATTTT.

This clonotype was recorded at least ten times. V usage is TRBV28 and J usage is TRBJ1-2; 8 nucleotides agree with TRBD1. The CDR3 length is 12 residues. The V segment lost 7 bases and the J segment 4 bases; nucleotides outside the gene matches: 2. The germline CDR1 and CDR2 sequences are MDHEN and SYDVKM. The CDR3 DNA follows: TGTGCCAGCAACCAGGGGGCCTATGGCTACACCTTC. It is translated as CASNQGAYGYTF.

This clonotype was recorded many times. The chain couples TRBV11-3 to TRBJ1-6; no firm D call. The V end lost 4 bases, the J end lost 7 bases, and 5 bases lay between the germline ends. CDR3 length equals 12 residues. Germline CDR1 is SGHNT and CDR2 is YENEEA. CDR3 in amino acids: CASSSRNSPLHF. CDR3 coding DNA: TGTGCCAGCAGCTCCCGCAATTCACCCCTCCACTTT.

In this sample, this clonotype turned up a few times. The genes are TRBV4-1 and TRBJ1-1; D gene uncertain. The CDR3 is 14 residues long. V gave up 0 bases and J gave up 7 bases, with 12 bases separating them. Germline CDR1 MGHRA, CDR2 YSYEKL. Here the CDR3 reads CASSQESGYNEAFF. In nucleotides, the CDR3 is TGCGCCAGCAGCCAAGAATCCGGGTATAATGAAGCTTTCTTT.

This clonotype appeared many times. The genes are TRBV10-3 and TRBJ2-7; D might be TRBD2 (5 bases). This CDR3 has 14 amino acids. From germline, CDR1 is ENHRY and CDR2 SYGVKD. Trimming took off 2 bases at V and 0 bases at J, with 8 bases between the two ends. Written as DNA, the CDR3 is TGTGCCATCAGTGAGGGAGGCAGCTCCTACGAGCAGTACTTC. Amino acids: CAISEGGSSYEQYF.

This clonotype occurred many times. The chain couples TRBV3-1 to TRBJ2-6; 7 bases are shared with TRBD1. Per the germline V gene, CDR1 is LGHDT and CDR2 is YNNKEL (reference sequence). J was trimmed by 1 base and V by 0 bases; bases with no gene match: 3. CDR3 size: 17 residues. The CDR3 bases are TGTGCCAGCAGCCAAGAAAGGACAGGTTCTGGGGCCAACGTCCTGACTTTC. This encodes CASSQERTGSGANVLTF.

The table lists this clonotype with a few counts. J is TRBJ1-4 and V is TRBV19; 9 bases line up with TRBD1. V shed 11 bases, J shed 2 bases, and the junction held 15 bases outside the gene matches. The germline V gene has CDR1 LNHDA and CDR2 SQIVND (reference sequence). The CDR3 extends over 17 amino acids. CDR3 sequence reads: CAPPQSGQGATNEKLFF. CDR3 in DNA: TGTGCCCCACCCCAGTCGGGACAGGGTGCGACTAATGAAAAACTGTTTTTT.

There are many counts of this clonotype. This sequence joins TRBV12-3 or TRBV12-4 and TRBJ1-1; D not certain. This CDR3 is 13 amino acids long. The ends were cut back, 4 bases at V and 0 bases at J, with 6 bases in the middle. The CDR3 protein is CASSYRMNTEAFF. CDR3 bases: TGTGCCAGCAGTTATAGAATGAACACTGAAGCTTTCTTT.

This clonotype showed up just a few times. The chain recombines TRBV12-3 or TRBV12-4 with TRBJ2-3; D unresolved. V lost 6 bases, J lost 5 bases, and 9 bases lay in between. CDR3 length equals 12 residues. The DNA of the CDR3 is TGTGCCAGCAGGGGTCTCGGAGATACGCAGTATTTT. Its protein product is CASRGLGDTQYF.